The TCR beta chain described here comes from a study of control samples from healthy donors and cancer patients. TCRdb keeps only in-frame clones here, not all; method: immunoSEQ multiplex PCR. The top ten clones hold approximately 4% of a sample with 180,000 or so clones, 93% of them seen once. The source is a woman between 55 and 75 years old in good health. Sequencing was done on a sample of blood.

CDR3 loop: CASSSWGWTEAFF. CDR3 coding DNA: TGCGCCAGCAGCTCGTGGGGGTGGACTGAAGCTTTCTTT. The chain carries TRBV5-1 and TRBJ1-1; TRBD1 might be the D (5 bases). Per germline, CDR1 SGHRS and CDR2 YFSETQ. Trimming removed 3 bases at V and 5 bases at J, with 11 bases between. There are 13 residues in the CDR3.